The entry below describes one T cell receptor (beta chain). Its specificity is not known. At one boundary the junction diverges from the germline segment, which might be a read error. The data belong to a study of blood T cells in healthy people across ages. Findings of the study overall: The authors considered diversity estimates from one million T cells to be underestimates. There was a strong correlation between TCR beta diversity and naive T cell percentage. Older individuals had lower TCR beta diversity per million T cells (the decline was roughly linear).

This CDR3 contains 16 residues. Germline assignment: CDR1 MGHRA and CDR2 YSYEKL. Using a J-beta primer mix together with a sample-barcoded 5' primer, a second PCR was run for about 6 to 12 cycles. MiXCR was run by TCRdb on the 5' RACE reads, yielding one entry per CDR3 protein. The top ten clones hold under 30% of a sample with around 1,900,000 distinct CDR3 sequences, about 39% of them seen once. The chain recombines TRBV4-1 with TRBJ2-3; tentative D call: TRBD2 (6 bases). The TCR was taken from a human donor in good health. The material sequenced was blood. The CDR3 spells CASSWGSGFVTDTPYF. CDR3 in DNA: TGCGCCAGCAGCTGGGGCAGCGGGTTCGTCACAGATACGCCGTATTTT.